The clone carrying this TCR beta chain was seen a handful of times. Between the trimmed V and J ends, which lost 7 bases and 2 bases, there was a span of 14 bases. The germline V gene has CDR1 SGHVS and CDR2 FQNEAQ. The CDR3 contains 14 residues. In the source study's methods: Counts of nucleated cells, estimated from reference gene primer amplification, were obtained. Clones were sequenced by immunoSEQ multiplex PCR, and TCRdb holds only the in-frame ones, with some missing. Clone size and V and J calls were adopted from that table, with D and trimming inferred from the DNA. Seen here are tens of thousands of clones, about 80% observed once, and the top ten hold roughly a fifth. The sample comes from a study of blood T cell repertoires in COVID-19. On the study more broadly: Acute and convalescent COVID-19 specimens originated in the United States, Italy and Spain. Sample material is recorded as cDNA or gDNA derived from T cells, B-cell-depleted T cells, or PBMCs.

The sequence was collected from a man aged 50 or older with active or convalescent COVID-19. Sample: peripheral blood. This chain links TRBV7-8 with TRBJ1-1; unclear D gene. The CDR3 sequence: CASTQSPFNTEAFF. DNA of the CDR3: TGTGCCAGCACCCAATCCCCATTTAACACTGAAGCTTTCTTT.